These 2 T cell receptor beta chains were sequenced from one sample in a study of cytotoxic CD8 clonotypes in ibrutinib-treated CLL. The repertoire was sequenced with immunoSEQ multiplex PCR; TCRdb's copy has only in-frame clones and lacks some. The data contain some 300,000 clones, 80% of them singletons. The sample was PBMCs, taken before ibrutinib treatment. The receptors derive from a human donor with chronic lymphocytic leukemia.

V gene TRBV19 combines with J gene TRBJ1-5, with 7 bases that match TRBD1. The V and J ends lost 1 base and 2 bases, in that order; junction bases with no gene match: 2. The germline V gene encodes CDR1 LNHDA and CDR2 SQIVND (reference sequence). This CDR3 spans 15 amino acids. The CDR3 coding sequence is TGTGCCAGTAGTATAGGACAGGGTGGCAATCAGCCCCAGCATTTT. It specifies CASSIGQGGNQPQHF.

The chain links TRBV27 to TRBJ1-1, with D unclear. The CDR3 covers 15 residues. CDR1 and CDR2 (germline): MNHEY, SMNVEV (reference sequence). Trimming pared 1 base from V and 0 bases from J, leaving 9 bases between. Here the CDR3 DNA reads TGTGCCAGCAGTTTATATTGGGAGGTGAACACTGAAGCTTTCTTT. It codes for CASSLYWEVNTEAFF.